Each of the 24 T cell receptor beta chains below was sequenced from the same sample in a study of blood T cell repertoires in COVID-19. Generated by immunoSEQ multiplex PCR, the TCRdb table keeps only in-frame clones and is missing some. The sample lists about 97,000 clones, just under 85% seen once, with less than 11% in the top ten. Source material: peripheral blood. The receptor source for this set is a man in his 70s with acute or convalescent COVID-19.

This clone was detected only a few times. This sample includes further DNA sequences coding for the same CDR3. The chain is built from TRBV28 and TRBJ2-5; 8 bases map to TRBD2. Trimming took 2 bases from V and 5 from J; bases not matched to a gene: 7. The CDR3 is 15 residues long. Germline loops: CDR1 MDHEN, CDR2 SYDVKM. The CDR3 protein is CASSLGAGGVETQYF. In DNA form, the CDR3 reads TGTGCCAGCAGTTTAGGCGCGGGAGGTGTGGAGACCCAGTACTTC.

This sequence joins TRBV7-2 and TRBJ2-2; tentative D call: TRBD2 (5 bases). With 6 bases removed from V and 8 bases from J, the gap between germline ends came to 25 bases. The CDR3 sequence is 17 residues long. Germline CDR1 SGHTA, CDR2 FQGNSA. The CDR3 here is CASRERFVGRPPGELFF. The CDR3 region has the DNA TGTGCCAGCAGAGAGCGGTTTGTTGGCAGACCACCTGGGGAGCTGTTTTTT.

The rearrangement joins TRBV5-1 to TRBJ1-2; D not certain. The CDR3 spans 14 residues. From germline, CDR1 is SGHRS and CDR2 YFSETQ. The germline V and J ends were trimmed by 0 bases and 6 bases, with 12 bases remaining between them. CDR3 DNA: TGCGCCAGCAGCTTGGTTCCCCCGGTGGATGGCTACACCTTC. Amino acids: CASSLVPPVDGYTF.

This clone was observed a single time. J is TRBJ2-3 and V is TRBV11-2, with 11 bases that match TRBD2. The V gene's germline CDR1 is SGHAT and CDR2 FQNNGV. This CDR3 comprises 16 residues. The ends lost 3 bases at V and 3 bases at J; junction bases unmatched: 5. The CDR3 sequence: CASSFRLAGSTDTQYF. In DNA, the CDR3 is TGTGCCAGCAGCTTCCGACTAGCGGGAAGTACAGATACGCAGTATTTT.

This clone showed up just once. This CDR3 reads CASSLFAGVVDEQFF. Written as DNA, the CDR3 is TGTGCCAGCAGCTTATTTGCGGGGGTTGTAGATGAGCAGTTCTTC. The chain employs TRBV7-3 and TRBJ2-1; TRBD2 matches 7 bases. Germline V lookup: CDR1 SGHTA, CDR2 FQGTGA. V gave up 2 bases and J gave up 8 bases; unmatched junction bases: 9. The CDR3 has 15 residues.

The chain uses TRBV19 and TRBJ2-5; maybe TRBD1 (6 bases). The CDR3 runs to 16 residues. Germline CDR1 is LNHDA and CDR2 is SQIVND (reference sequence). The V gene lost 1 base and the J gene lost 2 bases, with 14 bases spanning the gap. CDR3 DNA sequence: TGTGCCAGTAGTATAGGTTTTTTGCAGGGGCAAGAGACCCAGTACTTC. Its translation: CASSIGFLQGQETQYF.

This chain links TRBV28 with TRBJ2-6; TRBD2 aligns across 8 bases. Germline CDR1 is MDHEN and CDR2 is SYDVKM. The CDR3 spans 15 residues. The V and J ends lost 8 bases and 2 bases, in that order; junction bases with no gene match: 5. CDR3 DNA: TGTGCCAGCGATGCGGGGGGCGCTGGGGCCAACGTCCTGACTTTC. Translating gives CASDAGGAGANVLTF. The variable domain in full, completed from reference TRBV28 and TRBJ2-6, reads DVKVTQSSRYLVKRTGEKVFLECVQDMDHENMFWYRQDPGLGLRLIYFSYDVKMKEKGDIPEGYSVSREKKERFSLILESASTNQTSMYLCASDAGGAGANVLTFGAGSRLTVL.

The chain has TRBV4-1 and TRBJ2-5; tentative D call: TRBD1 (5 bases). The CDR3 is 14 amino acids. Germline CDR1 and CDR2: MGHRA and YSYEKL. V lost 1 base to trimming and J lost 0 bases, with 6 bases between them. This chain's CDR3 is CASSQGQNQETQYF. The CDR3 DNA sequence: TGCGCCAGCAGCCAAGGACAGAACCAAGAGACCCAGTACTTC.

V and J are TRBV24-1 and TRBJ2-1; 7 bases agree with TRBD2. Trimming took 3 bases from V and 3 from J; bases not matched to a gene: 4. Looked up from germline, CDR1 is KGHDR and CDR2 is SFDVKD. CDR3 length equals 15 residues. The CDR3 is CATSDGTTGYNEQFF. The CDR3 DNA reads TGTGCCACCAGTGATGGGACTACAGGCTACAATGAGCAGTTCTTC.

This clone has ten or more counts. V usage is TRBV7-9 and J usage is TRBJ1-4; the match to TRBD1 covers 8 bases. The CDR3 is made up of 14 amino acids. Germline V gives CDR1 SEHNR, CDR2 FQNEAQ (reference sequence). The V segment lost 2 bases and the J segment 8 bases; nucleotides outside the gene matches: 4. The CDR3 DNA is TGTGCCAGCAGCTTAACCGGGACAGGCGAAAAACTGTTTTTT. Its translation: CASSLTGTGEKLFF. Full variable domain (missing parts from reference TRBV7-9 and TRBJ1-4): DTGVSQNPRHKITKRGQNVTFRCDPISEHNRLYWYRQTLGQGPEFLTYFQNEAQLEKSRLLSDRFSAERPKGSFSTLEIQRTEQGDSAMYLCASSLTGTGEKLFFGSGTQLSVL.

V and J are TRBV20-1 and TRBJ1-6; D might be TRBD1 (6 bases). Trimming cost V 3 bases and J 9 bases, with 15 bases left between them. The V gene's germline CDR1 is DFQATT and CDR2 SNEGSKA (reference sequence). The CDR3 sequence is 14 residues long. The CDR3 nucleotides read TGCAGTGCTAGTACAGGGAAGATTTTTTCACCCCTCCACTTT. Its protein is CSASTGKIFSPLHF.

Concerning this clone itself: Additional DNA sequences in this sample encode the identical CDR3. The chain is built from TRBV7-8 and TRBJ2-3; 7 positions match TRBD2. Germline CDR1 SGHVS, CDR2 FQNEAQ. Trimming removed 8 bases from V and 5 bases from J; junction bases left unmatched: 10. CDR3 length: 14 residues. In DNA form, the CDR3 reads TGTGCCAGCGGGGGACTGGCGGGGGTAGATACGCAGTATTTT. Residues: CASGGLAGVDTQYF.

The V gene is TRBV19, the J gene TRBJ1-1; TRBD1 aligns across 7 bases. This CDR3 comprises 15 residues. The V and J ends lost 5 bases and 5 bases, in that order; junction bases with no gene match: 11. CDR1 is LNHDA and CDR2 is SQIVND in the germline V gene (reference sequence). The CDR3 DNA reads as TGTGCCAGTAGTGCGACTCATACAGGGGCGACTGAAGCTTTCTTT. Translating it yields CASSATHTGATEAFF.

This chain connects TRBV19 to TRBJ1-5, with a tentative D call TRBD1 (6 bases). V lost 1 base and J 5 bases, leaving 15 bases between the germline ends. CDR3 length: 16 residues. CDR1 and CDR2 from the germline V gene are LNHDA and SQIVND (reference sequence). The CDR3 DNA reads as TGTGCCAGTAGTATAGCGTCAGGGGCGAGGTATCAGCCCCAGCATTTT. Encoded protein: CASSIASGARYQPQHF.

This clone occurred once. The chain couples TRBV7-8 to TRBJ2-1, with 11 bases that match TRBD2. V lost 6 bases, J lost 4 bases, and 8 bases stayed unmatched. CDR3 size: 16 residues. Germline V gene lookup returns CDR1 SGHVS and CDR2 FQNEAQ. The CDR3 loop is CASSRIAGGPYNEQFF. The CDR3 nucleotides are TGTGCCAGCAGTAGAATAGCGGGAGGGCCGTACAATGAGCAGTTCTTC.

The sample holds a few counts of this clone. The J gene is TRBJ1-2, the V gene TRBV7-9; 8 nucleotides align to TRBD1. The germline gives CDR1 SEHNR, CDR2 FQNEAQ (reference sequence). The V gene end was trimmed by 0 bases and the J gene end by 4 bases; junction bases not matched to a gene: 7. The CDR3 extends over 16 amino acids. The CDR3 spells CASSLAGPTGGYGYTF. The CDR3 DNA is TGTGCCAGCAGCTTAGCGGGGCCAACAGGGGGCTATGGCTACACCTTC.

The chain joins TRBV19 to TRBJ2-5, with a tentative D call TRBD2 (5 bases). The CDR3 is 15 residues long. CDR1 and CDR2 (germline): LNHDA, SQIVND (reference sequence). Deletions cut 5 bases from V and 2 bases from J, with 15 bases between. For the CDR3, the DNA is TGTGCCAGTAGTTTAACGGCGGGCCTACAAGAGACCCAGTACTTC. Its protein is CASSLTAGLQETQYF.

This chain connects TRBV14 to TRBJ2-3; TRBD2 matches 11 bases. Germline CDR1 reads SGHDN; CDR2 reads FVKESK. V was pared by 4 bases and J by 2 bases, with 8 bases of the junction left unmatched. The CDR3 is 17 residues long. Written as DNA, the CDR3 is TGTGCCAGCAGCCGTCGACTAGCGGGGATTTACACAGATACGCAGTATTTT. Protein sequence: CASSRRLAGIYTDTQYF.

DNA of the CDR3: TGTGCTAGCACTACCAAAAACAACCACGAGCAGTACTTC. Translated, it gives CASTTKNNHEQYF. The chain is built from TRBV12-5 and TRBJ2-7; the D is unclear. The length of the CDR3 is 13 residues. Germline assignment: CDR1 LGHNT and CDR2 FRNRAP. The germline V and J ends were trimmed by 9 bases and 5 bases, with 17 bases remaining between them.

This chain joins TRBV7-8 and TRBJ1-2; D not resolved. The ends were cut back, 5 bases at V and 6 bases at J, with 13 bases in the middle. The CDR3 extends over 13 amino acids. Germline V CDR1 and CDR2: SGHVS, FQNEAQ. For the CDR3, the DNA is TGTGCCAGCAGCCCCACCCAACTCGATGGCTACACCTTC. Protein product: CASSPTQLDGYTF.

Only one count was recorded for this clone. This chain connects TRBV18 to TRBJ1-1; perhaps TRBD1 as D (5 bases). V was cut by 5 bases and J by 1 base, with 14 bases left in between. The germline V gene has CDR1 KGHSH and CDR2 LQKENI. The length of the CDR3 is 15 residues. In nucleotides, the CDR3 is TGTGCCAGCTCAGCCTCGCAGGGTCGGAACACTGAAGCTTTCTTT. This encodes CASSASQGRNTEAFF.

The rearrangement uses TRBV3-1 (or the pseudogene TRBV3-2) and TRBJ1-6; maybe TRBD1 (5 bases). Germline-derived CDR1 and CDR2 are LGHDT and YNNKEL (reference sequence). The CDR3 runs to 15 residues. V was cut by 5 bases and J by 7 bases, with 15 bases left in between. The DNA of the CDR3 is TGTGCCAGCAGCGAGAATCAGGGCAGGAATTCACCCCTCCACTTT. This encodes CASSENQGRNSPLHF.

The chain carries TRBV10-1 and TRBJ1-3; possibly TRBD1 for D (6 bases). Deletions cut 2 bases from V and 2 bases from J, with 10 bases between. The CDR3 runs 15 residues. Germline V gene lookup returns CDR1 WNHNN and CDR2 SYGVQD (reference sequence). The CDR3 loop reads CASSEGNRAGNTIYF. The CDR3 DNA reads TGCGCCAGCAGTGAGGGAAACAGGGCTGGAAACACCATATATTTT.

This chain uses TRBV3-1 (or the pseudogene TRBV3-2) with TRBJ1-3; D is undetermined. Looked up from germline, CDR1 is LGHDT and CDR2 is YNNKEL (reference sequence). The germline V and J ends were trimmed by 7 bases and 0 bases, with 4 bases remaining between them. CDR3 size: 12 residues. CDR3 DNA: TGTGCCAGCACCAACTCTGGAAACACCATATATTTT. Translation gives CASTNSGNTIYF.